The clone carrying this T cell receptor (beta chain) occurred a few times. Its antigen is undetermined. These data are taken from a study of cytomegalovirus exposure and HLA in healthy donors. Whole-study context: Ancestry clustering placed 70% to 90% of several hundred genotyped donors in the Caucasian-associated cluster.

13 Jbeta primers and 60 Vbeta primers were used for the PCR. Generated by immunoSEQ multiplex PCR, the TCRdb table keeps only in-frame clones and is missing some. Here the sample spans about 130,000 clones, about two thirds being singletons. General study results and limits: Sequencing likely generated an artifact that appeared as a cluster of highly shared sequence variants.

The V gene's germline CDR1 is SEHNR and CDR2 FQNEAQ (reference sequence). Trimming pared 1 base from V and 1 base from J, leaving 11 bases between. This CDR3 spans 15 amino acids. The sample taken for sequencing was PBMCs. The source is a man aged 30 to 45 in good health and CMV-seronegative. The chain is built from TRBV7-9 and TRBJ2-7; D is perhaps TRBD1 (6 bases). The CDR3 loop is CASSLVGAASYEQYF. CDR3 DNA sequence: TGTGCCAGCAGCTTAGTGGGGGCTGCGTCCTACGAGCAGTACTTC.